This T cell receptor (beta chain) was observed in a study of cytomegalovirus exposure and HLA in healthy donors. The ends lost 0 bases at V and 7 bases at J; junction bases unmatched: 11. The CDR3 consists of 16 residues. CDR1 and CDR2 (germline): KGHSH, LQKENI. In the case of this clone: Its cognate antigen is unknown.

This PCR relied on a set of 60 Vbeta primers and 13 Jbeta primers. Sequenced by immunoSEQ multiplex PCR; TCRdb stores in-frame clones only, minus some. The sample includes 150,000 to 200,000 clones, around four fifths of them seen just once. Regarding the study as a whole: Later examination showed HLA-associated TCR beta chains had greater clonal expansion than equally common others. Trimming of TCR beta V- and J-genes showed a link, identified in a later analysis, to a missense DCLRE1C variant. In an earlier analysis, productive rearrangement rates for most beta V segments clustered near 87% or 30%.

The V gene is TRBV18, the J gene TRBJ1-2; 7 nucleotides line up with TRBD1. Sequencing was performed on PBMCs. This sequence was found in a woman aged 45 to 65 in good health and CMV-seropositive. This CDR3 reads CASSPPLSTGSIGYTF. The DNA for the CDR3 is TGTGCCAGCTCACCACCATTATCGACAGGGAGTATTGGCTACACCTTC.